The clone carrying this T cell receptor (beta chain) appeared a few times. This entry belongs to a study of human T cells and chemical hapten exposure. TCRdb analysed the RACE reads with MiXCR anew, one entry per CDR3 protein. The profile shows tens of thousands of distinct CDR3 sequences, about a tenth of them singletons. Time point here: patch test 2, 6 weeks after DPC sensitization. As for treatment: therapeutic diphenylcyclopropenone sensitization with weekly scalp DPC. CDR3 size: 12 residues. Per germline, CDR1 GTSNPN and CDR2 SVGIG (reference sequence). With 3 bases removed from V and 5 bases from J, the gap between germline ends came to 10 bases.

The gene calls are TRBV30 and TRBJ2-5; no clear D gene. This receptor was obtained from a woman in her forties or fifties with alopecia areata. Some clones in this sample may be carry-over from other donors' samples. Sequenced here: whole blood, sampled in connection with sensitization to the hapten diphenylcyclopropenone (DPC). For the CDR3, the DNA is TGTGCCTGGAGCGCGATGTGGGAGACCCAGTACTTC. It yields the protein CAWSAMWETQYF.